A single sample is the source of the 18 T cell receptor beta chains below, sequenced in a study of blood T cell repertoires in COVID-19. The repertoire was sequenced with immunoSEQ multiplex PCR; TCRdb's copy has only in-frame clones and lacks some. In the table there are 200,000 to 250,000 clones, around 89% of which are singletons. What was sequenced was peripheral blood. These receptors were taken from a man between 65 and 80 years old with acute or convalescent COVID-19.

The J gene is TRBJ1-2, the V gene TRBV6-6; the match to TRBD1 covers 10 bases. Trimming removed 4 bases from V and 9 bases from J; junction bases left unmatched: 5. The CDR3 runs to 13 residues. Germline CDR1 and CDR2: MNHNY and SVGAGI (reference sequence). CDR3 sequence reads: CASSSGTGVRYTF. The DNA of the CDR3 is TGTGCCAGCAGTTCCGGGACAGGGGTTCGCTACACCTTC.

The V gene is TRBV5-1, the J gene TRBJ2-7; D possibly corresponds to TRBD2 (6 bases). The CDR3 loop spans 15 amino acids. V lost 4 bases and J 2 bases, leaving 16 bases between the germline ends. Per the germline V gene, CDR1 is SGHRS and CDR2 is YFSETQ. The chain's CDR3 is CASSLEGGKAYEQYF. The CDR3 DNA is TGCGCCAGCAGCCTGGAAGGAGGGAAGGCCTACGAGCAGTACTTC.

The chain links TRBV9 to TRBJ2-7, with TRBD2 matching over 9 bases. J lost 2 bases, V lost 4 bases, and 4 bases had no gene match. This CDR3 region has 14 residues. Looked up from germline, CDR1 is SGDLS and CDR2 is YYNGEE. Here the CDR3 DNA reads TGTGCCAGCAGCCCGACTAGCGGTCCCTACGAGCAGTACTTC. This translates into CASSPTSGPYEQYF.

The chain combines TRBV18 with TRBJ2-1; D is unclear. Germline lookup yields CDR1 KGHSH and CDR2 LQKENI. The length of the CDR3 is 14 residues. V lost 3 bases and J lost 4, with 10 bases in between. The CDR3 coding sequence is TGTGCCAGCTCACCTAGTCCATTTTACAATGAGCAGTTCTTC. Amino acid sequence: CASSPSPFYNEQFF.

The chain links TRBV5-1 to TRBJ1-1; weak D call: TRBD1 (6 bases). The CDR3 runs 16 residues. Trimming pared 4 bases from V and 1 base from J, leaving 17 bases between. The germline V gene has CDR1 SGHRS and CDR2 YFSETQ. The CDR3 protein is CASSLQGGRANTEAFF. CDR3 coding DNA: TGCGCCAGCAGCCTTCAAGGGGGTAGGGCGAACACTGAAGCTTTCTTT.

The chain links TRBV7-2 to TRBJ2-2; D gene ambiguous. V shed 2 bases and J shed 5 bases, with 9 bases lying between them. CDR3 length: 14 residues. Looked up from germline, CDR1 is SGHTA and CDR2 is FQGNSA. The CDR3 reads CASSLSRSTGELFF. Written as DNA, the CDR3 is TGTGCCAGCAGCTTATCCCGGTCAACCGGGGAGCTGTTTTTT.

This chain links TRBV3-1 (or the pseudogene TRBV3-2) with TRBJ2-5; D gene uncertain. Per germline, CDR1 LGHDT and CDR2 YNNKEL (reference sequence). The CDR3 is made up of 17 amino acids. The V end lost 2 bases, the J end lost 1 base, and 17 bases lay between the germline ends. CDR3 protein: CASSQSRGRVSQETQYF. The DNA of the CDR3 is TGTGCCAGCAGCCAATCACGAGGTCGCGTCAGCCAAGAGACCCAGTACTTC.

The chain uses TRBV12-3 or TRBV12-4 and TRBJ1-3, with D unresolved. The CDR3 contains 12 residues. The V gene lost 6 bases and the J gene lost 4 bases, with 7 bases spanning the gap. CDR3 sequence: CASRERGNTIYF. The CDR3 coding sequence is TGTGCCAGCAGAGAGAGAGGAAACACCATATATTTT.

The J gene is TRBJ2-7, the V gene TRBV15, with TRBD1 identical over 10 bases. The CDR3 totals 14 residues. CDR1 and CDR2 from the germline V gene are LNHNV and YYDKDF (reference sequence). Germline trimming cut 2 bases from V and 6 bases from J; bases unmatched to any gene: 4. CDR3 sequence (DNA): TGTGCCACCAGCAGACATGGGACAGGGGCCGAGCAGTACTTC. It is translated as CATSRHGTGAEQYF.

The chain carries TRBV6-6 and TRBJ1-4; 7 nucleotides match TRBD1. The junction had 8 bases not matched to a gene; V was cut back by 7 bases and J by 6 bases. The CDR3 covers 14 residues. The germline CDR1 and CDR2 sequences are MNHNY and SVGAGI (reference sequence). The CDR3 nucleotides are TGTGCCAGCAAAATACAGGGGTTTCATGAAAAACTGTTTTTT. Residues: CASKIQGFHEKLFF.

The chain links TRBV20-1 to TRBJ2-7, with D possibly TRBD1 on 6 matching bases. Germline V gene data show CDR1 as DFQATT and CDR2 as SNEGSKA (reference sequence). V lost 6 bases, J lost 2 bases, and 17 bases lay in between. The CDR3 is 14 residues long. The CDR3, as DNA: TGCAGTGCCAGTCCGGGACAAAGTCCCTACGAGCAGTACTTC. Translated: CSASPGQSPYEQYF.

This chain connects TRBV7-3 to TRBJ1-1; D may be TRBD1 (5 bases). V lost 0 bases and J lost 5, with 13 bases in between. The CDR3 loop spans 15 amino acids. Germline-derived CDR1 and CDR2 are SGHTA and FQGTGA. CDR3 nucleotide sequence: TGTGCCAGCAGCTTAACCGGGGGGTCTGGGACTGAAGCTTTCTTT. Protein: CASSLTGGSGTEAFF.

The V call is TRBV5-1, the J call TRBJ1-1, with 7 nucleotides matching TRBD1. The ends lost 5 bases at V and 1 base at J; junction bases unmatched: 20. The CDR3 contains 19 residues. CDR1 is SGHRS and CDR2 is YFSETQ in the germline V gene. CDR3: CASSNALSKGALSNTEAFF. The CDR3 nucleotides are TGCGCCAGCAGTAACGCGTTATCCAAGGGGGCCCTATCGAACACTGAAGCTTTCTTT.

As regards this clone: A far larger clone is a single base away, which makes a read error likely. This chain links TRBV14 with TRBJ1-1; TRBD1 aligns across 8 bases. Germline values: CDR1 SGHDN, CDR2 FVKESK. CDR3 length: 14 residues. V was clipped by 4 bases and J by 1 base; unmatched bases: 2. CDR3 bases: TGTGCCAGCAGCCCGGGACAGGAGAACACTGAAGCTTTCTTT. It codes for CASSPGQENTEAFF.

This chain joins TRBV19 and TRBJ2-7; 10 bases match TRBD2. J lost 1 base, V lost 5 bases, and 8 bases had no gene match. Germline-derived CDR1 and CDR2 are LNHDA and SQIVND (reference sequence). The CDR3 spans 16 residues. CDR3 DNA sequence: TGTGCCAGTAGTCCTAGCGGGAGAACAATATCCTACGAGCAGTACTTC. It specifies CASSPSGRTISYEQYF.

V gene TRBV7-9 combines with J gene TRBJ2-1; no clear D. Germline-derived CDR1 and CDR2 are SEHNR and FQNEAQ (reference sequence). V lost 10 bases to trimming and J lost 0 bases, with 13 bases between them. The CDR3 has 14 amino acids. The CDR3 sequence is CATLNRSSYNEQFF. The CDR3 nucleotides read TGTGCCACCTTGAACCGGAGCTCCTACAATGAGCAGTTCTTC.

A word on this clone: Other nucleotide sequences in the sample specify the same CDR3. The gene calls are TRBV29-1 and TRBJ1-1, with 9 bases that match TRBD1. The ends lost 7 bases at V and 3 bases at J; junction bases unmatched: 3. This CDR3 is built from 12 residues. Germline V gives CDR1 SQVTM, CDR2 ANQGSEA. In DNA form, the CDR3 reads TGCAGCGCGGGACAGGGATACACTGAAGCTTTCTTT. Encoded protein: CSAGQGYTEAFF.

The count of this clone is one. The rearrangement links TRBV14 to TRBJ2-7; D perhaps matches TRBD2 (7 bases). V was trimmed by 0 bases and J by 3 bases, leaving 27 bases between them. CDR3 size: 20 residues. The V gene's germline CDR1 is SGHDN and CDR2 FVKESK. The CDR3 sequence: CASSQEAGRGTRVGRYEQYF. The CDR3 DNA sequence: TGTGCCAGCAGCCAAGAGGCCGGGCGGGGGACACGCGTAGGTCGCTACGAGCAGTACTTC.